The 15 T cell receptor beta chains presented below share a single source sample, sequenced in a study of cytomegalovirus exposure and HLA in healthy donors. The PCR had 60 Vbeta and 13 Jbeta primers. This table comes from immunoSEQ multiplex PCR, and its TCRdb copy is limited to in-frame clones, with some not included. This listing includes 110,000 to 150,000 clones. Source material: PBMCs. Every receptor here comes from a male donor in good health and CMV-seronegative.

This chain uses TRBV10-1 with TRBJ1-1, with TRBD1 as a possible D gene (5 bases). V lost 0 bases to trimming and J lost 7 bases, with 6 bases between them. From germline, CDR1 is WNHNN and CDR2 SYGVQD (reference sequence). This CDR3 region has 12 residues. CDR3 protein: CASSESQGEAFF. CDR3 DNA: TGCGCCAGCAGTGAGTCGCAGGGTGAAGCTTTCTTT.

The chain couples TRBV19 to TRBJ2-2; D unresolved. Per the germline V gene, CDR1 is LNHDA and CDR2 is SQIVND (reference sequence). Between the trimmed V and J ends, which lost 5 bases and 7 bases, there was a span of 5 bases. The length of the CDR3 is 11 residues. CDR3 in amino acids: CASSFVGELFF. The CDR3 coding sequence is TGTGCCAGTAGTTTCGTCGGGGAGCTGTTTTTT.

CDR3 sequence (DNA): TGTGCCAGCTCACCCGTCGTGGATACGCAGTATTTT. It is translated as CASSPVVDTQYF. V is TRBV18 and J is TRBJ2-3; D unclear. Germline-derived CDR1 and CDR2 are KGHSH and LQKENI. The V end was cut by 3 bases, the J end by 6 bases, with 7 bases between. The CDR3 spans 12 residues.

This chain connects TRBV7-9 to TRBJ2-7; 11 bases are a match to TRBD2. Germline CDR1 is SEHNR and CDR2 is FQNEAQ (reference sequence). This CDR3 has 15 residues. V shed 5 bases, J shed 2 bases, and the junction held 5 bases outside the gene matches. CDR3: CASSPGTSGAYEQYF. CDR3 nucleotide sequence: TGTGCCAGCAGCCCAGGGACTAGCGGAGCCTACGAGCAGTACTTC.

The J gene is TRBJ2-7, the V gene TRBV18; 14 positions match TRBD2. V was pared by 4 bases and J by 3 bases, with 8 bases of the junction left unmatched. The length of the CDR3 is 17 residues. Germline V CDR1 and CDR2: KGHSH, LQKENI. CDR3 loop: CASSLGLAGASNYEQYF. The CDR3 DNA reads as TGTGCCAGCTCACTGGGACTAGCGGGAGCTAGCAACTACGAGCAGTACTTC.

The rearrangement joins TRBV27 to TRBJ2-7; 8 bases match TRBD2. Per germline, CDR1 MNHEY and CDR2 SMNVEV (reference sequence). This CDR3 is 15 amino acids long. Losses at the gene ends were 6 bases for V and 6 bases for J; bases not matched to a gene: 13. DNA of the CDR3: TGTGCCAGCAGCCTCGCCAGCGGGGGTCGAGGCGAGCAGTACTTC. It encodes CASSLASGGRGEQYF.

The chain joins TRBV28 to TRBJ1-5; 7 bases fit TRBD1. V shed 2 bases and J 1 base; nucleotides not matched to a gene: 11. The germline CDR1 and CDR2 sequences are MDHEN and SYDVKM. The CDR3 spans 18 residues. The CDR3 DNA is TGTGCCAGCAGTTTAAGCCGTCCGGGACAGCGAAGCAATCAGCCCCAGCATTTT. Protein product: CASSLSRPGQRSNQPQHF.

The chain combines TRBV30 with TRBJ1-1; D possibly corresponds to TRBD1 (5 bases). The germline CDR1 and CDR2 sequences are GTSNPN and SVGIG (reference sequence). V lost 3 bases and J 4 bases, leaving 9 bases between the germline ends. The length of the CDR3 is 12 residues. CDR3: CAWRRGGTEAFF. Here the CDR3 DNA reads TGTGCCTGGAGGCGGGGCGGCACTGAAGCTTTCTTT.

Here the CDR3 reads CASSLGTAWSWIYF. CDR3 bases: TGTGCCAGCAGCTTGGGGACAGCTTGGTCCTGGATATATTTT. The chain employs TRBV7-2 and TRBJ1-3; 7 bases line up with TRBD1. Germline CDR1 and CDR2: SGHTA and FQGNSA. The CDR3 is 14 amino acids. V lost 3 bases to trimming and J lost 13 bases; unmatched junction nucleotides: 12.

The chain links TRBV13 to TRBJ1-1; 7 bases align to TRBD1. Per germline, CDR1 PRHDT and CDR2 FYEKMQ (reference sequence). There are 12 residues in the CDR3. V lost 7 bases to trimming and J lost 8 bases; unmatched junction nucleotides: 7. This chain's CDR3 is CASTRDSREAFF. As DNA, the CDR3 is TGTGCCAGCACCCGGGACAGCCGGGAAGCTTTCTTT.

The V and J genes are TRBV30 and TRBJ1-1; tentatively, D is TRBD1 (6 bases). CDR1 GTSNPN and CDR2 SVGIG come from the germline V gene (reference sequence). The CDR3 is 18 amino acids. V lost 3 bases and J lost 0, with 23 bases in between. The CDR3 sequence is CAWRRQAHLSKMNTEAFF. CDR3 DNA: TGTGCCTGGAGGCGACAGGCTCACCTGAGTAAGATGAACACTGAAGCTTTCTTT. Full variable domain (remainder filled in from reference TRBV30 and TRBJ1-1): SQTIHQWPATLVQPVGSPLSLECTVEGTSNPNLYWYRQAAGRGLQLLFYSVGIGQISSEVPQNLSASRPQDRQFILSSKKLLLSDSGFYLCAWRRQAHLSKMNTEAFFGQGTRLTVV.

This chain joins TRBV5-8 and TRBJ2-7; 8 nucleotides agree with TRBD1. Germline loops: CDR1 SGHTS, CDR2 YDEGEE. The CDR3 length is 18 residues. After removal of 3 bases from V and 1 base from J, the junction contained 15 bases not matched to a gene. The CDR3 reads CASSSRPLDRVVSYEQYF. In DNA, the CDR3 is TGTGCCAGCAGCTCACGACCATTGGACAGGGTGGTTTCCTACGAGCAGTACTTC.

This chain links TRBV7-2 with TRBJ2-2; 15 bases are shared with TRBD2. This CDR3 region has 18 residues. In germline, CDR1 is SGHTA, CDR2 FQGNSA. The V and J ends lost 4 bases and 5 bases, in that order; junction bases with no gene match: 8. The CDR3 region has the DNA TGTGCCAGCAGCTGGGGACTAGCGGGGGGATTTCGGACCGGGGAGCTGTTTTTT. It encodes CASSWGLAGGFRTGELFF.

The chain links TRBV27 to TRBJ2-2; D is possibly TRBD2 (6 bases). Germline CDR1 reads MNHEY; CDR2 reads SMNVEV (reference sequence). The CDR3 has 15 residues. Between the trimmed V and J ends, which lost 2 bases and 6 bases, there was a span of 13 bases. The CDR3 spells CASSLARRAPGELFF. The CDR3 DNA is TGTGCCAGCAGTTTAGCTAGGAGGGCCCCCGGGGAGCTGTTTTTT.

CDR3 loop: CASSLVDGTSLEAFF. CDR3 nucleotide sequence: TGTGCCAGCAGCTTAGTGGACGGGACAAGTCTTGAAGCTTTCTTT. The chain couples TRBV7-6 to TRBJ1-1; TRBD1 is a possible D gene (6 bases). Trimming removed 1 base at V and 7 bases at J, with 16 bases between. The length of the CDR3 is 15 residues. The germline V gene has CDR1 SGHVS and CDR2 FNYEAQ.